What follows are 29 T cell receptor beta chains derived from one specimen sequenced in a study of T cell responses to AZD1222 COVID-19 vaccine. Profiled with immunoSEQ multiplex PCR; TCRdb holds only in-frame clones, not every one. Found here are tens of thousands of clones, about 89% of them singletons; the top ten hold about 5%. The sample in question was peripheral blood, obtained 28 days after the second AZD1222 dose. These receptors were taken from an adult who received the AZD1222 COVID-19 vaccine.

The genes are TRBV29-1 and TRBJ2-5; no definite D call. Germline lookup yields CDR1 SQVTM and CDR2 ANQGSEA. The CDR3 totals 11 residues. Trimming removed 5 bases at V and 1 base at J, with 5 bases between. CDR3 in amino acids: CSVRTQETQYF. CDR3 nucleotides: TGCAGCGTTCGGACCCAAGAGACCCAGTACTTC.

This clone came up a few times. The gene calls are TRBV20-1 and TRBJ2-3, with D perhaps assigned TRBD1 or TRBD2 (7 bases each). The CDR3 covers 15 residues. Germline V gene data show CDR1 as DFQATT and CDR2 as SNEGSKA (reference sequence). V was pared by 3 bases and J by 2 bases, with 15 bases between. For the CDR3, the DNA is TGCAGTGCTAGTGATCAGGGGGGGGTCACAGATACGCAGTATTTT. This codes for CSASDQGGVTDTQYF.

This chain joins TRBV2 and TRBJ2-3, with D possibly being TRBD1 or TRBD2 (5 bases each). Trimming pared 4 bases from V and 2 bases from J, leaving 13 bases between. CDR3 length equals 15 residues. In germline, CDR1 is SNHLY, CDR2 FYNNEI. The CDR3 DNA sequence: TGTGCCAGCAGTGTAGCGTCCGGGGCCACAGATACGCAGTATTTT. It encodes CASSVASGATDTQYF.

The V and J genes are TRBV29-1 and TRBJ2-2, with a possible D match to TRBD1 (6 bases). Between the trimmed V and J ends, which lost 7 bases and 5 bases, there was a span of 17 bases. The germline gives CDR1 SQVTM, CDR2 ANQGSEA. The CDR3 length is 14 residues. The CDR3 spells CSARKDSHTGELFF. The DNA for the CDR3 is TGCAGCGCCCGAAAGGACAGTCATACCGGGGAGCTGTTTTTT.

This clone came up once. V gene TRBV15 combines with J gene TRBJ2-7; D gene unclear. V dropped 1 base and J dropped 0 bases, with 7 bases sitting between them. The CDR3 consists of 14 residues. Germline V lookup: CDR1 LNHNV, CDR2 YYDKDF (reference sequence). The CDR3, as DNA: TGTGCCACCAGCAGAGCTCAGGTCTCCTACGAGCAGTACTTC. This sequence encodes CATSRAQVSYEQYF.

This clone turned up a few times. CDR3 residues: CASKLGAANNEQFF. CDR3 nucleotide sequence: TGTGCCAGCAAACTGGGGGCTGCGAACAATGAGCAGTTCTTC. The chain uses TRBV7-3 and TRBJ2-1; perhaps TRBD1 as D (6 bases). In germline, CDR1 is SGHTA, CDR2 FQGTGA. This CDR3 has 14 residues. V was shortened by 7 bases and J by 5 bases, with 15 bases between the two germline ends.

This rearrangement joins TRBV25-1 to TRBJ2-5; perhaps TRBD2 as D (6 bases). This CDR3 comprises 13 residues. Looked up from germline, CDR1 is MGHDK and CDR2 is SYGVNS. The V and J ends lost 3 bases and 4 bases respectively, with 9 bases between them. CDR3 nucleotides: TGTGCCAGCAGTGATGCGGGGCGAGAGACCCAGTACTTC. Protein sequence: CASSDAGRETQYF.

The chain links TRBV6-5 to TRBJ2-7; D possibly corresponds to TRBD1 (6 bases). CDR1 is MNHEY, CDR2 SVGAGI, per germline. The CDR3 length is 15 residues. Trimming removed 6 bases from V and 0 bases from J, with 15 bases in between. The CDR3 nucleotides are TGTGCCAGCAGGATCCGGGACACCGTCTCCTACGAGCAGTACTTC. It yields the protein CASRIRDTVSYEQYF.

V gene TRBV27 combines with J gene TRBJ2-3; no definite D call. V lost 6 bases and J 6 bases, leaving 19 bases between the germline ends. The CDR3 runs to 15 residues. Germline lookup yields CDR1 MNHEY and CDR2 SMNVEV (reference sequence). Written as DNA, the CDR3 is TGTGCCAGCAGATCTGCTCAAGGATCGGCGGATACGCAGTATTTT. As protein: CASRSAQGSADTQYF.

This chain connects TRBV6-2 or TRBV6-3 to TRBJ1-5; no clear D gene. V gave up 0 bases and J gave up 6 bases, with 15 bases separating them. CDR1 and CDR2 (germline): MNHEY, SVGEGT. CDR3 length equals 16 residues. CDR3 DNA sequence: TGTGCCAGCAGTTACTCGAGGGCGGTAGGAAGTCAGCCCCAGCATTTT. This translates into CASSYSRAVGSQPQHF.

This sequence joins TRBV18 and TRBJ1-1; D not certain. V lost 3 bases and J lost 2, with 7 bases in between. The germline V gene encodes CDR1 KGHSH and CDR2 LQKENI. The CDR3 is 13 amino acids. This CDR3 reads CASSPRANTEAFF. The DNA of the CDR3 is TGTGCCAGCTCACCCCGGGCCAACACTGAAGCTTTCTTT.

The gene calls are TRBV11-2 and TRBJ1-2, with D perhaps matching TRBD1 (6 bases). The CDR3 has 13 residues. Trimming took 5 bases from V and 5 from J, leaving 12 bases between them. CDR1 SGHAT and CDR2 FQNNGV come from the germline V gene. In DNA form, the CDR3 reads TGTGCCAGCAGCGCCGGACAGTCGTATGGCTACACCTTC. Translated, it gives CASSAGQSYGYTF.

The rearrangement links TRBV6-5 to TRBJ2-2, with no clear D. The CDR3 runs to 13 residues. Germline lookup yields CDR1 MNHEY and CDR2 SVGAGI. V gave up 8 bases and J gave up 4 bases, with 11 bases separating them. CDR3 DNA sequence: TGTGCCAGCGGAACCACGGGCACCGGGGAGCTGTTTTTT. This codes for CASGTTGTGELFF.

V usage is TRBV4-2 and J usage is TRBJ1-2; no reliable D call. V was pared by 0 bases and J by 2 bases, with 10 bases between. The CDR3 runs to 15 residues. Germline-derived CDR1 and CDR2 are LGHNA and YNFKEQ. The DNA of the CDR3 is TGTGCCAGCAGCCAAGATTTCAGCCTGAACTATGGCTACACCTTC. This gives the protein CASSQDFSLNYGYTF.

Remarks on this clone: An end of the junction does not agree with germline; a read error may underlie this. The CDR3 protein is CASSSRQGGEQYF. CDR3 nucleotides: TGTGCCAGCAGTTCTCGACAGGGTGGCGAGCAATACTTC. The gene calls are TRBV6-5 and TRBJ2-7; 7 bases are shared with TRBD1. CDR1 MNHEY and CDR2 SVGAGI come from the germline V gene. The CDR3 is 13 amino acids.

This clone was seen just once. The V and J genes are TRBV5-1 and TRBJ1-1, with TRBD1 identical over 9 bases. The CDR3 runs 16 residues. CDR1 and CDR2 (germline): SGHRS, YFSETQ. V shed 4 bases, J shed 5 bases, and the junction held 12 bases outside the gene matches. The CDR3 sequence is CASSHSAQGAQTEAFF. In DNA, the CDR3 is TGCGCCAGCAGCCACTCGGCACAGGGGGCGCAAACTGAAGCTTTCTTT.

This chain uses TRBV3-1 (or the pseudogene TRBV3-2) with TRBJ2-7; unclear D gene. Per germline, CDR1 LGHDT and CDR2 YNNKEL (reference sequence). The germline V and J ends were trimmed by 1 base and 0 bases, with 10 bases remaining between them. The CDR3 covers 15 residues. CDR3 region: CASSQASGVSYEQYF. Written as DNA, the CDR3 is TGTGCCAGCAGCCAAGCGTCTGGGGTCTCCTACGAGCAGTACTTC.

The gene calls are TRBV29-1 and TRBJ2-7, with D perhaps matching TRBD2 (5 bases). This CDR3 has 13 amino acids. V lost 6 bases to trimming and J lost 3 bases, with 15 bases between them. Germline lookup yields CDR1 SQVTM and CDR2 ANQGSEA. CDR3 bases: TGCAGCGTCAAAAAGGGCGAGGGCTACGAGCAGTACTTC. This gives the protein CSVKKGEGYEQYF.

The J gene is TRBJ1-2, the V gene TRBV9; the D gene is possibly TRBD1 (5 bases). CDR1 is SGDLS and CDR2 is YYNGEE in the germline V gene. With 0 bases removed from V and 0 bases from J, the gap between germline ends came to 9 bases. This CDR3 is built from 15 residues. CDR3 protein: CASSVAPTANYGYTF. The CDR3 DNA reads TGTGCCAGCAGCGTAGCCCCGACAGCTAACTATGGCTACACCTTC.

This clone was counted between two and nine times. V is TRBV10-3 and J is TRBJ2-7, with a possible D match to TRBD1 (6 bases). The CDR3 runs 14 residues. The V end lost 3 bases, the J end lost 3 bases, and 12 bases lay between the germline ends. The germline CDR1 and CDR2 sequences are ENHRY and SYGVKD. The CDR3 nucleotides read TGTGCCATCAGTGACGGGGACACCGACTACGAGCAGTACTTC. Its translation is CAISDGDTDYEQYF.

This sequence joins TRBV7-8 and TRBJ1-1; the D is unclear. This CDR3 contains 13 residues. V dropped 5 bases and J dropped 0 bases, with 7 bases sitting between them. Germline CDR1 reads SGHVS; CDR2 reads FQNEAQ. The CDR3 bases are TGTGCCAGCAGCAAAAATATGAACACTGAAGCTTTCTTT. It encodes CASSKNMNTEAFF.

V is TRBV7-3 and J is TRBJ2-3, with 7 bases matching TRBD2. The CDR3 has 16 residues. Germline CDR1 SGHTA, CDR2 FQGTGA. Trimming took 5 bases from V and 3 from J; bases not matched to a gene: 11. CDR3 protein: CASSPGLASGTDTQYF. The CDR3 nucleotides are TGTGCCAGCAGCCCCGGGTTGGCTAGCGGTACAGATACGCAGTATTTT.

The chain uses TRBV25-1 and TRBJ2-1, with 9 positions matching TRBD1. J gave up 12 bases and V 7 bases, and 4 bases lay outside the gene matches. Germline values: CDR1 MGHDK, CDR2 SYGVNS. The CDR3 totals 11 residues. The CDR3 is CASNEQGAQFF. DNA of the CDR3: TGTGCCAGCAACGAACAGGGGGCGCAGTTCTTC.

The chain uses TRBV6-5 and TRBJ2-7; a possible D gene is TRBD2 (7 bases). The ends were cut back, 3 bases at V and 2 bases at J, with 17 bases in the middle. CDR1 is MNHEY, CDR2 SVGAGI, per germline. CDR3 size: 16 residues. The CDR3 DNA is TGTGCCAGCAGTTATCTTGGCGGGGGCCAAACCTACGAGCAGTACTTC. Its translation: CASSYLGGGQTYEQYF.

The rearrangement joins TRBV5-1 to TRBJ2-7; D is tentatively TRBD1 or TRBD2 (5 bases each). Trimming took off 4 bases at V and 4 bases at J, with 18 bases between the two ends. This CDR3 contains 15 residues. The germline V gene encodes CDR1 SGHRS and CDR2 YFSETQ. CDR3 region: CASSKSEGPPYEQYF. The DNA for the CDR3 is TGCGCCAGCAGCAAAAGCGAGGGGCCCCCATACGAGCAGTACTTC.

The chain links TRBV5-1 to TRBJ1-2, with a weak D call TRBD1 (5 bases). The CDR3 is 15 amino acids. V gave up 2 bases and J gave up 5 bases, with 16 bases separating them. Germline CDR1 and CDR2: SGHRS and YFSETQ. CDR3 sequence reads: CASSFQARDRYGYTF. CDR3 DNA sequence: TGCGCCAGCAGCTTTCAGGCCAGGGATAGATATGGCTACACCTTC.

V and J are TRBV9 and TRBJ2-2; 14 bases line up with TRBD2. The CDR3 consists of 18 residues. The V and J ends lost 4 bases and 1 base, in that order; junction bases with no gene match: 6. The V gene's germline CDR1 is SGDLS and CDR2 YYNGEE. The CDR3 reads CASSPGTSGGRNTGELFF. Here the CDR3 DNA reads TGTGCCAGCAGCCCCGGGACTAGCGGGGGCAGGAACACCGGGGAGCTGTTTTTT.

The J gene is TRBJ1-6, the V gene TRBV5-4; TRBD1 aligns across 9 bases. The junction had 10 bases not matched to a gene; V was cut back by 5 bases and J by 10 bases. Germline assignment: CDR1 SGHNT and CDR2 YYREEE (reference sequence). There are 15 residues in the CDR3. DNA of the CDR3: TGTGCCAGCAGTGCGGACAGGGGATTAGGATCACCCCTCCACTTT. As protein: CASSADRGLGSPLHF.

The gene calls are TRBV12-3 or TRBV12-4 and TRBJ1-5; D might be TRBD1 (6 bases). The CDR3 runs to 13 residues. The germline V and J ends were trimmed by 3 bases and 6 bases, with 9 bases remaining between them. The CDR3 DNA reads TGTGCCAGCAGTTTCGCAGGGGTTCAGCCCCAGCATTTT. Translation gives CASSFAGVQPQHF.